This T cell receptor (beta chain) was sequenced for a study of CD8+CD57+ T cells in acquired aplastic anemia. It was genomic DNA that served as the template for profiling TCR beta VDJ and CDR3. MiXCR was run by TCRdb on the reads, yielding one entry per CDR3 protein. The repertoire consists of roughly 420,000 distinct CDR3 sequences, with 65% to 75% occurring once and the leading ten covering 4%. Germline V gives CDR1 LNHDA, CDR2 SQIVND (reference sequence). V was clipped by 5 bases and J by 1 base, with 10 bases between them. This CDR3 region has 14 residues. The gene calls are TRBV19 and TRBJ2-3; perhaps TRBD1 as D (6 bases). This TCR came from a human donor in good health, serving as a control. Sequencing used sorted CD4+, CD8+, or CD8+CD57+ T cells (not recorded which) from PBMCs. CDR3 sequence (DNA): TGTGCCAGTAGTGACGCAGGGGGCACAGATACGCAGTATTTT. Translating gives CASSDAGGTDTQYF.